This T cell receptor (beta chain) was retrieved from a study of technical replicates of blood from several donors. Repertoires were generated with immunoSEQ multiplex PCR, while TCRdb's copy carries only in-frame clones and drops some. The sample has approximately 60,000 clones, around 87% seen once. Germline assignment: CDR1 SGHDN and CDR2 FVKESK. The ends were cut back, 5 bases at V and 3 bases at J, with 8 bases in the middle. The CDR3 is 12 residues long. The sample comprised PBMCs. This chain connects TRBV14 to TRBJ2-7, with D perhaps matching TRBD1 (6 bases). This clonotype originated in a human donor in good health. Some clones in this sample may be carry-over from other donors' samples. The CDR3 DNA reads TGTGCCAGCAGCTCACAGGGCTACGAGCAGTACTTC. Translated, it gives CASSSQGYEQYF.